The rows below give T cell receptor beta chains drawn from one sample of a study of OX40 agonist ivuxolimab in advanced cancers. The assay was immunoSEQ multiplex PCR, and TCRdb's table has in-frame clones only and misses some. The sample contains roughly 50,000 clones, about 81% of which appear only once. The material was CD4+ or CD8+ T cells sorted from blood, obtained in a trial of the OX40 agonist ivuxolimab. These receptors all stem from an adult with an advanced solid tumor such as melanoma, head and neck, liver or kidney cancer. CDR3s include the opening cysteine and the closing phenylalanine or tryptophan. D genes are given only for firm matches. Only part of the rows carry a size: once, few, many, or a class if the clone is expanded.

d_gene	v_gene	j_gene	abundance	CDR3nt	CDR3aa
-	TRBV30	TRBJ1-1	few	TGTGCCTGGAGTGTACCCCTCCTCACTGAAGCTTTCTTT	CAWSVPLLTEAFF
-	TRBV6-5	TRBJ2-2	-	TGTGCCAGCAGTTACTCAGGGATGAACACCGGGGAGCTGTTTTTT	CASSYSGMNTGELFF
-	TRBV7-2	TRBJ2-1	-	TGTGCCAGCAGCTTAGGAGGGTCGCGGAGGGATGAGCAGTTCTTC	CASSLGGSRRDEQFF
-	TRBV6-1	TRBJ2-6	-	TGTGCCAGCAGTAAGCAGGGAGCTGGGGCCAACGTCCTGACTTTC	CASSKQGAGANVLTF
TRBD2	TRBV5-5	TRBJ2-7	-	TGTGCCAGCAGAAGCGTGGGGGGGACCTACGAGCAGTACTTC	CASRSVGGTYEQYF
-	TRBV2	TRBJ2-1	once	TGTGCCGGTCACCCGGACCCCTTATACAATGAGCAGTTCTTC	CAGHPDPLYNEQFF
-	TRBV2	TRBJ2-7	-	TGTGCCAGCAGGAACCGGGGACAAGGGTTCGGCGAGCAGTACTTC	CASRNRGQGFGEQYF
-	TRBV5-1	TRBJ2-7	few	TGCGCCAGCAGCTTGCGGCTACCTCAGGACGAGCAGTACTTC	CASSLRLPQDEQYF
-	TRBV30	TRBJ2-2	-	TGTGCCTGGACGAAGGTCAACACCGGGGAGCTGTTTTTT	CAWTKVNTGELFF
TRBD1	TRBV15	TRBJ2-7	once	TGTGCCACCAGCAGAGATGGGACAGGGGGGTACGAGCAGTACTTC	CATSRDGTGGYEQYF
TRBD2	TRBV7-2	TRBJ2-1	once	TGTGCCAGCAGCTCCAGCGGGGTCAACAATGAGCAGTTCTTC	CASSSSGVNNEQFF
-	TRBV6-6	TRBJ1-1	-	TGTGCCAGCTTGGAGACTACGGGGGCTTTCTTT	CASLETTGAFF
-	TRBV21-1	TRBJ2-1	once	TGTGCCAGCAGCAAAGAGGTTAGCGGTGAGCAGTTCTTC	CASSKEVSGEQFF
-	TRBV2	TRBJ2-7	few	TGTGCCAGCAGTTCCCCCCGGGGCGTGGGAGAGCAGTACTTC	CASSSPRGVGEQYF
-	TRBV5-4	TRBJ2-1	-	TGTGCCAGCAGCCCACCTCTTGGGGCGGACAATGAGCAGTTCTTC	CASSPPLGADNEQFF
-	TRBV5-6	TRBJ1-1	medium-sized	TGTGCCAGCAGCTTGGACGCATGGAACACTGAAGCTTTCTTT	CASSLDAWNTEAFF
TRBD1	TRBV6-5	TRBJ1-5	-	TGTGCCAGCAGAAAACAGGGGAATAGCAATCAGCCCCAGCATTTT	CASRKQGNSNQPQHF
-	TRBV6-6	TRBJ1-5	-	TGTGCCAGCAGTTACAGTGGGACGGCGATTCAGCCCCAGCATTTT	CASSYSGTAIQPQHF
-	TRBV18	TRBJ1-4	-	TGTGCCAGCTCCCTCTCTCAGCGGGGTGAAAAACTGTTTTTT	CASSLSQRGEKLFF
-	TRBV19	TRBJ1-6	-	TGTGCCAGTAGTATCCACCAGGGGAGGAAATCCTATAATTCACCCCTCCACTTT	CASSIHQGRKSYNSPLHF
TRBD1	TRBV19	TRBJ1-2	-	TGTGCCAGTAGTTTAGGAGGACAGGTATTCTATGGCTACACCTTC	CASSLGGQVFYGYTF
TRBD2	TRBV19	TRBJ2-7	-	TGTGCCAGTACTCGAACTAGCGGGAGCAGGTACGAGCAGTACTTC	CASTRTSGSRYEQYF
-	TRBV5-4	TRBJ2-3	once	TGTGCCAGCAGCCAGACGCTCACAGATACGCAGTATTTT	CASSQTLTDTQYF
-	TRBV5-4	TRBJ2-2	-	TGTGCCAGCAGCTTCCGCAGGGGCACACCGAACACCGGGGAGCTGTTTTTT	CASSFRRGTPNTGELFF
-	TRBV29-1	TRBJ2-5	-	TGCAGCGTTGAAGTTCTAGGGGGGGAGACCCAGTACTTC	CSVEVLGGETQYF
TRBD1	TRBV19	TRBJ2-3	-	TGTGCCAGTAGTGAAACGGGACAGCTCACAGATACGCAGTATTTT	CASSETGQLTDTQYF
-	TRBV5-1	TRBJ1-4	-	TGCGCCAGCAGCTTGGAGCTAGGTGAAAAACTGTTTTTT	CASSLELGEKLFF
-	TRBV7-6	TRBJ2-7	-	TGTGCCAGCAGCTTAGCGGGGGACGAGCAGTACTTC	CASSLAGDEQYF
TRBD1	TRBV5-4	TRBJ1-2	-	TGTGCCAGCAGTACCCGGCCAGGGGGTCTGGGCTACACCTTC	CASSTRPGGLGYTF
-	TRBV6-6	TRBJ2-5	-	TGTGCCAGCAGGGGGAGGGGGATGGAGACCCAGTACTTC	CASRGRGMETQYF
TRBD2	TRBV7-2	TRBJ2-7	-	TGTGCCAGCAGCTTAGATCTAGCGGGAGGTGGCGAGCAGTACTTC	CASSLDLAGGGEQYF
TRBD2	TRBV6-5	TRBJ2-1	-	TGTGCCAGCCTAGCGGGGAACAATGAGCAGTTCTTC	CASLAGNNEQFF
-	TRBV19	TRBJ1-1	-	TGTGCCAGTAGTTATGTGGGGGGCACTGAAGCTTTCTTT	CASSYVGGTEAFF
-	TRBV9	TRBJ2-5	once	TGTGCCAGCAGCGCCGGCTTTCGCGGGGACCAAGAGACCCAGTACTTC	CASSAGFRGDQETQYF
TRBD1	TRBV11-2	TRBJ2-2	-	TGTGCCAGCAGCTTAGAAACAGGGGTTGGAGCCGGGGAGCTGTTTTTT	CASSLETGVGAGELFF
-	TRBV6-1	TRBJ1-2	-	TGTGCCAGCAGTGAAGCGTCGGTGGTACAGGGCTACACCTTC	CASSEASVVQGYTF
-	TRBV29-1	TRBJ1-5	-	TGCAGCGCCCAACAGAGCGGGGTGCAGCATTTT	CSAQQSGVQHF